A selection of T cell receptor beta chains follows, all from one sample in a study of response to subunit inactivated influenza vaccine. TCRdb re-derived calls from the RT-PCR reads in MiXCR, one entry per CDR3 protein. Of approximately 490,000 distinct CDR3 sequences in the sample, roughly 7.6% were seen once. The specimen comprised PBMCs from blood, sampled roughly 24 months after vaccination. The origin of the receptors is a man between 45 and 75 years old who received an inactivated influenza vaccine. Each CDR3 is given without its conserved first and last residue. Expanded clones are given a class, and other clones once, few, many or no size at all.

CDR3	V	size	J
SVEEGPVGTQY	TRBV29-1	few	TRBJ2-5
ASSPAGQGFYEQY	TRBV2	few	TRBJ2-7
ATASQGRGETQY	TRBV24-1	NA	TRBJ2-5
ASSSSGIQSYNEQF	TRBV19	NA	TRBJ2-1
ASSLVGRIQETQY	TRBV7-9	NA	TRBJ2-5
ASGLFSTDTQY	TRBV5-1	few	TRBJ2-3
ASSPKSLLAKNIQY	TRBV12-3/TRBV12-4	many	TRBJ2-4
ASSETFTNTGELF	TRBV12-3/TRBV12-4	few	TRBJ2-2
ASSLTSLGGQETQY	TRBV27	many	TRBJ2-5
ASSTRTSGGRSNEQF	TRBV5-1	once	TRBJ2-1
SANADRRRYEQY	TRBV20-1	NA	TRBJ2-7
ASTPSRSTGELF	TRBV12-3/TRBV12-4	few	TRBJ2-2
ASSRTVLRGPLNTEAF	TRBV11-1	few	TRBJ1-1
AISSQGFEQY	TRBV10-3	few	TRBJ2-7
ASSLRGRGGYT	TRBV27	NA	TRBJ1-2
ASSRGPATEAF	TRBV14	NA	TRBJ1-1
ASSPSGQGVEEQY	TRBV7-9	many	TRBJ2-7
ASGVGQTQY	TRBV28	many	TRBJ2-5
ASSSRLAGHYNEQF	TRBV7-8	NA	TRBJ2-1
SASGVTRGRGTEAF	TRBV20-1	few	TRBJ1-1
ASSSTGVGNTIY	TRBV7-3	NA	TRBJ1-3
ASSQVGVNQPQH	TRBV3-1	NA	TRBJ1-5
ASSQQVPGEKLF	TRBV12-3/TRBV12-4	NA	TRBJ1-4
ASSFSWGLASDTQY	TRBV5-1	many	TRBJ2-3
AGSRQPDSPLH	TRBV5-5	many	TRBJ1-6
ASSHPGGNEKLF	TRBV4-2	many	TRBJ1-4
AIRNTSGRNQETQY	TRBV10-3	NA	TRBJ2-5
ASSRDTTNTEAF	TRBV5-1	few	TRBJ1-1
ATSKVGLGYNEQF	TRBV15	NA	TRBJ2-1
AWSRGDRVYSYEQY	TRBV30	NA	TRBJ2-7
ASSLESGAKEQF	TRBV11-3	NA	TRBJ2-1
ASSSRDRGDNEQF	TRBV7-9	few	TRBJ2-1
ASSGPAETQY	TRBV2	NA	TRBJ2-5
ASSLRVYNYGYT	TRBV5-1	NA	TRBJ1-2
SARDPRTSGETQY	TRBV20-1	NA	TRBJ2-5
ASSVDSIGEQF	TRBV9	NA	TRBJ2-1
SAKQGTKNIQY	TRBV20-1	NA	TRBJ2-4
ASSFVTSGYEQY	TRBV7-9	many	TRBJ2-7
ASSRGPGSETQY	TRBV5-4	NA	TRBJ2-5
ASSPLTSGGHTDTQY	TRBV5-1	NA	TRBJ2-3
ASSQGWLILAGAQETQY	TRBV14	NA	TRBJ2-5
ASSLEASGYEQY	TRBV5-1	many	TRBJ2-7
ASSQSTSGSWQTQY	TRBV4-3	NA	TRBJ2-5
ASSLQPYNEQF	TRBV12-3/TRBV12-4	many	TRBJ2-1
ASSLRQGSYNEQF	TRBV3-1	many	TRBJ2-1
ASSLADRGNEKLF	TRBV7-8	many	TRBJ1-4
ASSDSGTVNEQF	TRBV11-2	few	TRBJ2-1
SAPPGTNPYEQY	TRBV20-1	few	TRBJ2-7
AISEEGQGILYNSPLH	TRBV10-3	NA	TRBJ1-6
SARVRGLAGETQY	TRBV20-1	NA	TRBJ2-5
ASSSPSGSSYNEQF	TRBV27	few	TRBJ2-1
ATRKTGGSYEQY	TRBV15	NA	TRBJ2-7
ASSPRSVGYGYT	TRBV7-8	few	TRBJ1-2
ASSSPWAVTGSTDTQY	TRBV11-1	few	TRBJ2-3